Each of the 4 T cell receptor beta chains below was sequenced from the same sample in a study of T cells after yellow fever vaccination (dated by TCRdb to between 2017 and 2020). The treatment or condition label corresponds to: live attenuated yellow fever vaccine strain. The library was prepared using 5' RACE. Sequencer: Illumina NovaSeq 6000. The public reads were reanalyzed by TCRdb: fastp trimming at Q25, MiXCR alignment, in-frame beta chains only. When rows share a CDR3 protein, they turn into one entry using the most common DNA and genes. In all, the sample holds some 320,000 distinct CDR3 sequences, and 8.5% to 10% of those were seen once. About 3.5% of the sample is taken by the ten largest. This sample comprised CD4+ T cells sorted from PBMCs, obtained 5 days after the yellow fever booster vaccination. These receptor sequences come from a man between 18 and 35 years old who received the YFV17D yellow fever vaccine.

This clonotype was counted only a few times. The J gene is TRBJ1-1, the V gene TRBV7-2; D unclear. The CDR3 loop spans 14 amino acids. The germline V and J ends were trimmed by 3 bases and 3 bases, with 11 bases remaining between them. Germline assignment: CDR1 SGHTA and CDR2 FQGNSA. The CDR3 loop reads CASSLTPRDTEAFF. The DNA for the CDR3 is TGTGCCAGCAGCTTGACCCCCCGGGACACTGAAGCTTTCTTT.

This clonotype turned up a few times. The J gene is TRBJ2-5, the V gene TRBV5-1; possibly TRBD1 for D (6 bases). Germline CDR1 is SGHRS and CDR2 is YFSETQ. This CDR3 contains 13 residues. Trimming took 6 bases from V and 1 from J, leaving 10 bases between them. This chain's CDR3 is CASTQGFQETQYF. In nucleotides, the CDR3 is TGCGCCAGCACTCAGGGGTTCCAAGAGACCCAGTACTTC.

The sample holds a few counts of this clonotype. The chain employs TRBV5-6 and TRBJ2-3; TRBD1 agrees at 11 bases. The CDR3 consists of 19 residues. Trimming cost V 4 bases and J 7 bases; bases outside gene matches: 20. Germline V gene data show CDR1 as SGHDT and CDR2 as YYEEEE. The CDR3 loop reads CASSTDRGRWSNVSNTQYF. CDR3 nucleotide sequence: TGTGCCAGCAGCACGGACAGGGGGCGATGGAGTAACGTCTCAAATACGCAGTATTTT. Complete variable domain (other parts from reference TRBV5-6 and TRBJ2-3): DAGVTQSPTHLIKTRGQQVTLRCSPKSGHDTVSWYQQALGQGPQFIFQYYEEEERQRGNFPDRFSGHQFPNYSSELNVNALLLGDSALYLCASSTDRGRWSNVSNTQYFGPGTRLTVL.

The rearrangement uses TRBV6-2 or TRBV6-3 and TRBJ2-3; 7 bases are a match to TRBD2. V trimming: 10 bases; J trimming: 1 base; junction bases outside the gene matches: 5. Germline assignment: CDR1 MNHEY and CDR2 SVGEGT. The CDR3 is 13 residues long. DNA of the CDR3: TGTGCCATCGCCCTAGCGGGCACAGATACGCAGTATTTT. Translated, it gives CAIALAGTDTQYF.